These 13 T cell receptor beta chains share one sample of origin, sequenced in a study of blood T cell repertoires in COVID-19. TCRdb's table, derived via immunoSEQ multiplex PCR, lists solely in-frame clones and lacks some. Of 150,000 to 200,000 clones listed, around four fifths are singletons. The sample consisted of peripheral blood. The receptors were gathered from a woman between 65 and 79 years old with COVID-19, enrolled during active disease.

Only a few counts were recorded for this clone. The CDR3 nucleotides are TGTGCCACCAGCACGACGGGAGGACAGAATCAGCCCCAGCATTTT. Protein sequence: CATSTTGGQNQPQHF. V usage is TRBV15 and J usage is TRBJ1-5, with D possibly being TRBD1 (6 bases). The CDR3 is 15 amino acids. The V gene's germline CDR1 is LNHNV and CDR2 YYDKDF (reference sequence). Trimming pared 4 bases from V and 4 bases from J, leaving 14 bases between.

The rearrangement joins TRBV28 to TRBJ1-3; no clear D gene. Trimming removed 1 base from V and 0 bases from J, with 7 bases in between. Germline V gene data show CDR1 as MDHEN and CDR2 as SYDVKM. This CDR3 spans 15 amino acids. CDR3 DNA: TGTGCCAGCAGTTTATTCCCAGGCTCTGGAAACACCATATATTTT. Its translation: CASSLFPGSGNTIYF.

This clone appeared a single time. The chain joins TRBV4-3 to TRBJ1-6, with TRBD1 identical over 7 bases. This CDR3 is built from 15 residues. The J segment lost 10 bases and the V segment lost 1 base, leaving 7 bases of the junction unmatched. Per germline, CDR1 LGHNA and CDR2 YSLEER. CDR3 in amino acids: CASSQVLGGNSPLHF. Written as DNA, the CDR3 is TGCGCCAGCAGCCAAGTCTTAGGGGGCAACTCACCCCTCCACTTT.

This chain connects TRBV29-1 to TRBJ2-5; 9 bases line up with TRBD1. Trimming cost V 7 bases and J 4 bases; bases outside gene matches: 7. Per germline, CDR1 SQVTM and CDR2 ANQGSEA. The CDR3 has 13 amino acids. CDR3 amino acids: CSAPTGGGETQYF. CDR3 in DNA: TGCAGCGCCCCGACAGGGGGTGGAGAGACCCAGTACTTC.

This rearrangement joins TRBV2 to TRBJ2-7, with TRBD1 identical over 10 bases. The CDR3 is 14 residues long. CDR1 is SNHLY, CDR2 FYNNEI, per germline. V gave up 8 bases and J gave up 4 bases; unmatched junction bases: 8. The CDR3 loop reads CASHPRGQGYEQYF. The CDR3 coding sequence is TGTGCCAGCCACCCGAGGGGACAGGGGTACGAGCAGTACTTC.

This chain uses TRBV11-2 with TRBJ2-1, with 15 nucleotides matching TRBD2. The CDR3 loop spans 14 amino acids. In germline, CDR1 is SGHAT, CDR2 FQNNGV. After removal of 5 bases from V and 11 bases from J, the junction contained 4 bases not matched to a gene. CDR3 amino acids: CASSRTSGRAKQFF. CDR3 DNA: TGTGCCAGCAGCCGGACTAGCGGGAGGGCCAAGCAGTTCTTC. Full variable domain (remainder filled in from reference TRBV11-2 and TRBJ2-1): EAGVAQSPRYKIIEKRQSVAFWCNPISGHATLYWYQQILGQGPKLLIQFQNNGVVDDSQLPKDRFSAERLKGVDSTLKIQPAKLEDSAVYLCASSRTSGRAKQFFGPGTRLTVL.

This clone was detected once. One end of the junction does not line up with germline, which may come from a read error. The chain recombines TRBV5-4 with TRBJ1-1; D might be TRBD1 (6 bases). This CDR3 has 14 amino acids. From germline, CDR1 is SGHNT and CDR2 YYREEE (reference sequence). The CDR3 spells CAISLGQLNTEAFF. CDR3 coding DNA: TGTGCCATCAGCCTCGGACAGTTGAACACTGAAGCTTTCTTT.

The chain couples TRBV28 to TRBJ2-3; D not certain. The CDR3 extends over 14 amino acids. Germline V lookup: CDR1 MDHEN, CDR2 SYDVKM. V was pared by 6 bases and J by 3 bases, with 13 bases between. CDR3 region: CASSLPDSTDTQYF. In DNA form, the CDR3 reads TGTGCCAGCAGCTTGCCCGACTCAACAGATACGCAGTATTTT.

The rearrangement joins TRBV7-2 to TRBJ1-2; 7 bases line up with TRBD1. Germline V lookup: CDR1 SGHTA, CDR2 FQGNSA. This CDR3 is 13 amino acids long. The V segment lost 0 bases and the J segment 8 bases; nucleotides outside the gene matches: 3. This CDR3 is CASSLAGTDGYTF. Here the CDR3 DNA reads TGTGCCAGCAGCTTAGCTGGGACAGACGGCTACACCTTC. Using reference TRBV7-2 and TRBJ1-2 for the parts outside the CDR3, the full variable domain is GAGVSQSPSNKVTEKGKDVELRCDPISGHTALYWYRQSLGQGLEFLIYFQGNSAPDKSGLPSDRFSAERTGGSVSTLTIQRTQQEDSAVYLCASSLAGTDGYTFGSGTRLTVV.

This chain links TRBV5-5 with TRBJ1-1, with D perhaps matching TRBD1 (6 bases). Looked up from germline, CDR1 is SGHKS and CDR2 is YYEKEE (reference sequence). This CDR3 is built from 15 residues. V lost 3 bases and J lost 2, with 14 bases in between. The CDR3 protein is CASSSSGTPNTEAFF. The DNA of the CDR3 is TGTGCCAGCAGCTCGTCCGGGACACCAAACACTGAAGCTTTCTTT.

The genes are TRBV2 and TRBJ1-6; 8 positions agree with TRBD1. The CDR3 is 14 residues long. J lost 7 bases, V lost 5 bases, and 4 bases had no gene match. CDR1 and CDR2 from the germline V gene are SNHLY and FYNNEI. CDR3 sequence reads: CASSWDRSNSPLHF. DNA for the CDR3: TGTGCCAGCAGTTGGGACAGGAGCAATTCACCCCTCCACTTT.

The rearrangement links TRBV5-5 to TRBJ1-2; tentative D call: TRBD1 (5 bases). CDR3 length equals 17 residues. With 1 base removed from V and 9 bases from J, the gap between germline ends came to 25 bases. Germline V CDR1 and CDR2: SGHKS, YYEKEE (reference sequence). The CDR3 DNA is TGTGCCAGCAGCTTGCCCCCGGCGGCTTTGGGGCGAGTGCGCTACACCTTC. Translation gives CASSLPPAALGRVRYTF.

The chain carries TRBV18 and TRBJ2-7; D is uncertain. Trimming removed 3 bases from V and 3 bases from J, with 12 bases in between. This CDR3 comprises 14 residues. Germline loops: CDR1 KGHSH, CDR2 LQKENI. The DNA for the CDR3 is TGTGCCAGCTCACCGGCTCGACAAGACTACGAGCAGTACTTC. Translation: CASSPARQDYEQYF.